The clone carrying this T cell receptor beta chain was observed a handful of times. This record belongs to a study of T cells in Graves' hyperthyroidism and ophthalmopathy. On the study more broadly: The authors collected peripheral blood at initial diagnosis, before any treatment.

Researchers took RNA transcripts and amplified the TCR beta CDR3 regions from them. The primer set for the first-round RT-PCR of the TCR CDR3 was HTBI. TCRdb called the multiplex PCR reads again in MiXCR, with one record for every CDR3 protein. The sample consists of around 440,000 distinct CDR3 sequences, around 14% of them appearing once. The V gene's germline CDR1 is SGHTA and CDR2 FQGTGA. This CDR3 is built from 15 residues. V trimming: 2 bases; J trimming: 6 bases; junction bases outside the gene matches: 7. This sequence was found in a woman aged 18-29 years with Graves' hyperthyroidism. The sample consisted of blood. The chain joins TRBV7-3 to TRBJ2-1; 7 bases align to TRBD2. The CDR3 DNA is TGTGCCAGCAGCTTATGGGACGGGGGGTTCAATGAGCAGTTCTTC. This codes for CASSLWDGGFNEQFF.